This T cell receptor (beta chain) was recorded in a study of T cell responses to AZD1222 COVID-19 vaccine. The study's findings and limits: Baseline antibody screening turned up just a handful of seropositive AZD1222 recipients. Unmutated regions of variants are reportedly targeted by nearly half of spike-specific TCRs.

The CDR3 length is 16 residues. Germline-derived CDR1 and CDR2 are SGHRS and YFSETQ. Losses at the gene ends were 4 bases for V and 7 bases for J; bases not matched to a gene: 7. Method: immunoSEQ multiplex PCR; TCRdb's copy keeps in-frame clones and lacks some. The table records roughly 120,000 clones, around 90% of them present only once. As to this clone: The antigen is not known.

Sequenced material: peripheral blood, taken 28 days after the second dose of the MenACWY control vaccine. The TCR originated in an adult who received the MenACWY meningococcal vaccine as a control. The chain joins TRBV5-1 to TRBJ1-6; TRBD1 agrees at 11 bases. CDR3 DNA sequence: TGCGCCAGCAGCGTGCCCGGGACAGGGGGAAATTCACCCCTCCACTTT. This codes for CASSVPGTGGNSPLHF.